This TCR beta chain appears in the sequencing data of a study of blood T cell repertoires in COVID-19 (dated by TCRdb to about 2020). Some background on the complete study: Samples covering the acute and convalescent phases of COVID-19 were provided by collaborators in the United States, Italy and Spain. The prospective study material was composed of cDNA or gDNA derived from T cells, B-cell-depleted T cells, or PBMCs. The dataset comprised deeply sampled blood TCRbeta repertoires from subjects exposed to, actively infected with, or recovered from COVID-19. The repertoires were released in a freely available public database meant as a resource for research on the immune response to SARS-CoV-2. Samples were obtained from the ongoing ImmuneRACE study (first 160 participants) and from over 1,000 subjects provided by 6 global collaborators. Sample metadata almost always included a de-identified subject ID, COVID-19 status, age in years and sex. Where available, HLA class I and class II types were taken from metadata supplied by the sample provider and were not determined by assay-based typing.

Participants in the prospective study were enrolled through a virtual design, were aged about 18 to 100 years, and lived in 24 United States geographic areas. In the prospective study, participants were assigned to cohorts based on the clinical history participants reported in a screening survey and a study questionnaire. In the prospective study, mobile phlebotomists collected whole blood, serum and a nasopharyngeal or oropharyngeal swab from each participant. Prospective study participants could optionally give additional blood draws and questionnaires over an approximately two-month period. Prospective study blood samples were shipped either frozen or at room temperature before DNA extraction. For this clone: No antigen is known for it. Qualities for individual bases were not recorded, and no much larger clone is one base off.

TCRbeta CDR3 regions were amplified from genomic DNA using the immunoSEQ Assay, a bias-controlled multiplex PCR. From the authors' description of their analysis: The number of nucleated cells in each sample was estimated by amplification of reference gene primers within the assay. Sequence reads were collapsed and filtered to measure the absolute abundance of every unique TCRbeta CDR3 rearrangement. For each sample, productive Simpson clonality was calculated as the square root of Simpson's diversity index over productive rearrangements. TCRdb's version of the immuneACCESS table is confined to in-frame rearrangements and falls short of the full clone set. An unresolved V gene accounts for under half of the shortfall where checked; the remainder is of unknown origin. The V and J calls and the clone size are those of that table, but D and trimming were determined from the DNA. A total of about 230,000 clones appear in this sample, 88% of them only once. The leading ten clones occupy roughly 2.5% of the sample.

What the study reported, not specific to this receptor: The quantity of clinical and demographic metadata differed by source and by participant and was supplied without curation.

The clonotype comes from a woman between 40 and 55 years old with acute COVID-19. Sequences were obtained from PBMCs or T cells enriched from blood (not recorded which).

The DNA reads TGTGCCAGCAGTACTCCACGAGGCAATCAGCCCCAGCATTTT. It codes for CASSTPRGNQPQHF. The receptor chain draws on TRBV6-2 or TRBV6-3 and TRBJ1-5, with no confidently assigned D gene. The germline V gene sets CDR1 to MNHEY and CDR2 to SVGEGT. Spanning cysteine to phenylalanine, the CDR3 consists of 14 amino acids. The kept DNA is CDR3 alone, 42 bases in frame from the first base. Relative to germline, V is 5 bases shorter and J is 2 bases shorter, with 10 bases between their ends.